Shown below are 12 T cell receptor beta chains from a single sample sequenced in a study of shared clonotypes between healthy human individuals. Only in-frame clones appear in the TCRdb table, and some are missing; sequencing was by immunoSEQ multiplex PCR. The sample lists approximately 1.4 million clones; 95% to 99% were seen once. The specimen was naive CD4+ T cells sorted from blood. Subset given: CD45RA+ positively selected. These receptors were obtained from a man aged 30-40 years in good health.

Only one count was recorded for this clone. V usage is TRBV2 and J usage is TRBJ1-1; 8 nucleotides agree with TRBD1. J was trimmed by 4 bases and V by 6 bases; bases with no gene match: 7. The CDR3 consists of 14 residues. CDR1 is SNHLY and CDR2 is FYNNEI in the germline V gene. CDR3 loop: CASREQGVSTEAFF. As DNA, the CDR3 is TGTGCCAGCAGGGAACAGGGGGTAAGCACTGAAGCTTTCTTT.

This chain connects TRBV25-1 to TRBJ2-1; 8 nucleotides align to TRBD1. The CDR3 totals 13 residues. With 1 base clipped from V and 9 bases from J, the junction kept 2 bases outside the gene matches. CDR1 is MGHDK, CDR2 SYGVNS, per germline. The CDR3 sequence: CASSEFTGGEQFF. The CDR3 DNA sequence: TGTGCCAGCAGTGAATTCACAGGGGGTGAGCAGTTCTTC.

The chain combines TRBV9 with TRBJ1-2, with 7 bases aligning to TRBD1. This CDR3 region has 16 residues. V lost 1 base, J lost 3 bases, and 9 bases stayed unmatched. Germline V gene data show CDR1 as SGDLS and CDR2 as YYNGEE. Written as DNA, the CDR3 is TGTGCCAGCAGCGTAAGGGAGGCCGGGACAGACTATGGCTACACCTTC. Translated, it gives CASSVREAGTDYGYTF. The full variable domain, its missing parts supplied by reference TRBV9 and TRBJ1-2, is DSGVTQTPKHLITATGQRVTLRCSPRSGDLSVYWYQQSLDQGLQFLIQYYNGEERAKGNILERFSAQQFPDLHSELNLSSLELGDSALYFCASSVREAGTDYGYTFGSGTRLTVV.

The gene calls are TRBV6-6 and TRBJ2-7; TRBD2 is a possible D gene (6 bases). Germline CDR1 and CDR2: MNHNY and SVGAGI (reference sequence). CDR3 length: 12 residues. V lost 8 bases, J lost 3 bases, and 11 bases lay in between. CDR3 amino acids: CASGLASYEQYF. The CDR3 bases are TGTGCCAGCGGGCTAGCGAGCTACGAGCAGTACTTC.

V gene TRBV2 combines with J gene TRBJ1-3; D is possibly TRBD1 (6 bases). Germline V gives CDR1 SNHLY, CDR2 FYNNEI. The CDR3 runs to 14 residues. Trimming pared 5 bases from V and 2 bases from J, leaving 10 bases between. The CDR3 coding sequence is TGTGCCAGCAGTCCACAGGGAGCTGGAAACACCATATATTTT. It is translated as CASSPQGAGNTIYF.

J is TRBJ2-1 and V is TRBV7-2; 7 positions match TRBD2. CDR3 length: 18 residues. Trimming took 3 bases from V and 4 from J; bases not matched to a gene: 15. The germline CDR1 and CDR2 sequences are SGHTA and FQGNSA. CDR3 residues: CASSFPLPGSSGYNEQFF. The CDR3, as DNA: TGTGCCAGCAGCTTTCCCCTCCCCGGGTCTAGCGGTTACAATGAGCAGTTCTTC.

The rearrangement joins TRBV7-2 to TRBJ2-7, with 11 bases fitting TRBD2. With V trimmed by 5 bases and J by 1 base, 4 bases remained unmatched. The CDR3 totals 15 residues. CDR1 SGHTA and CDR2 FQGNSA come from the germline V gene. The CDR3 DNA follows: TGTGCCAGCAGCCCGGGACTAGCGGCTTCCTACGAGCAGTACTTC. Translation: CASSPGLAASYEQYF.

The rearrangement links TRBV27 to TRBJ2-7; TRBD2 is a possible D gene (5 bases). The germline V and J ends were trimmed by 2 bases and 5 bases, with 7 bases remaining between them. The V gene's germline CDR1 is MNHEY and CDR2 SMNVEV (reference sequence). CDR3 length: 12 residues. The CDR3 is CASSLEEDEQYF. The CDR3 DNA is TGTGCCAGCAGTTTAGAGGAGGACGAGCAGTACTTC.

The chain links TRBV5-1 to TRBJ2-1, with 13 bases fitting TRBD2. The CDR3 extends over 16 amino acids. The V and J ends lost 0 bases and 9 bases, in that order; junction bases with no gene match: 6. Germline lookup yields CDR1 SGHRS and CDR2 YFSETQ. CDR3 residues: CASSLGTSGSYSEQFF. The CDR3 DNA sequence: TGCGCCAGCAGCTTGGGGACTAGCGGGAGCTATAGTGAGCAGTTCTTC.

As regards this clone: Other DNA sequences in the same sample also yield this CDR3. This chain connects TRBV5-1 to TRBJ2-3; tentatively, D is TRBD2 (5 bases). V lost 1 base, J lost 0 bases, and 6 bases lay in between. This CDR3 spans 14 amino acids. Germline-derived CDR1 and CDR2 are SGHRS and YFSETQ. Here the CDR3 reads CASSLSGSTDTQYF. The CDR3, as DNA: TGCGCCAGCAGCTTGTCGGGGAGCACAGATACGCAGTATTTT.

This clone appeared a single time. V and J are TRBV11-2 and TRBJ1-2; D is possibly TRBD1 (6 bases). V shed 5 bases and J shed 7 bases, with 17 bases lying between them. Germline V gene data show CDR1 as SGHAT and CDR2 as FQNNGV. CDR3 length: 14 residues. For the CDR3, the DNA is TGTGCCAGCAGCCAACAGGGCGGGGTTCGTGGCTACACCTTC. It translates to CASSQQGGVRGYTF.

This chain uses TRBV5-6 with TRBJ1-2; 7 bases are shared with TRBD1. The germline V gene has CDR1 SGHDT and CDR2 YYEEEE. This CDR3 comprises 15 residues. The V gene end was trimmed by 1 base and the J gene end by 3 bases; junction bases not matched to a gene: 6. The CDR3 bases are TGTGCCAGCAGCTTGACGGACAGGAACTACTATGGCTACACCTTC. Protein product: CASSLTDRNYYGYTF.